Given below is one T cell receptor (beta chain) in context. A second PCR of about 7 to 12 cycles used a sample-barcoded 5' primer and a J-beta primer mix. TCRdb re-called the 5' RACE reads through MiXCR, storing one row per CDR3 protein. The top ten hold about a fifth of the sample, which has about 970,000 distinct CDR3 sequences, roughly 51% seen once. This entry comes from a study of blood T cells in healthy people across ages. The CDR3 spans 14 residues. V lost 4 bases, J lost 4 bases, and 13 bases lay in between. Germline V gene data show CDR1 as MDHEN and CDR2 as SYDVKM. Sequencing was carried out using blood. The sequence was obtained from a woman aged 60-75 years in good health. V gene TRBV28 combines with J gene TRBJ2-5; D might be TRBD1 (6 bases). The CDR3 coding sequence is TGTGCCAGCAGTTCCTACAGGGATGGAGAGACCCAGTACTTC. Protein product: CASSSYRDGETQYF.